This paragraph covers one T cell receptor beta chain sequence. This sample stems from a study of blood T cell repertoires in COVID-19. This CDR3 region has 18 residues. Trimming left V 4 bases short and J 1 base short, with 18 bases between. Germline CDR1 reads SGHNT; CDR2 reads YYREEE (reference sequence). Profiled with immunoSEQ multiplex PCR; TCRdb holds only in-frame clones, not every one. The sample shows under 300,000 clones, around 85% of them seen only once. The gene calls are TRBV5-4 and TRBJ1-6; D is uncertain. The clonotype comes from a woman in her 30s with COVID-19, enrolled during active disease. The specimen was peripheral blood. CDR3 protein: CASSQQSGGRSYNSPLHF. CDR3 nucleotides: TGTGCCAGCAGCCAACAGTCGGGAGGAAGGTCCTATAATTCACCCCTCCACTTT. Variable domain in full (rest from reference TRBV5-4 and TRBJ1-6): ETGVTQSPTHLIKTRGQQVTLRCSSQSGHNTVSWYQQALGQGPQFIFQYYREEENGRGNFPPRFSGLQFPNYSSELNVNALELDDSALYLCASSQQSGGRSYNSPLHFGNGTRLTVT.